This TCR beta chain was captured by sequencing in a study of T cells in Graves' hyperthyroidism and ophthalmopathy (dated by TCRdb to between 2018 and 2020). Regarding the study in general: Peripheral blood samples were taken at initial diagnosis, before any treatment was given. According to the paper, TCR Vbeta CDR3 sequencing was carried out on over 130 peripheral blood samples, which came from fewer than 50 ophthalmopathy, approximately 78 hyperthyroidism and approximately 17 progressor patients. A discovery cohort of about a hundred patients, about 44 with Graves' ophthalmopathy and about 58 with stable Graves' hyperthyroidism, was used to find distinguishing TCR V-J signatures. An independent validation cohort of 18 to 20 hyperthyroidism patients and about 15 patients who later progressed to ophthalmopathy tested prospective prediction of ophthalmopathy. Following sampling, methimazole starting at 30 mg daily was given to hyperthyroidism patients, and high-dose intravenous methylprednisolone was given to ophthalmopathy patients. The approximately 98 discovery patients were randomly divided into training and test sets at a 7:3 ratio. The study also compared thyroid tissue and blood T-cell repertoires from about six Graves' hyperthyroidism patients.

Hyperthyroidism patients were aged 18 to 65 years and newly diagnosed, with disease duration of less than 2 months. The study excluded patients with uncontrolled infections, other autoimmune diseases, pregnancy or lactation. Diagnoses were based on clinical symptoms, serum thyroxine and TRAb, thyroid ultrasound and orbital computed tomography. Blood from progressor patients was collected at the time of first diagnosis with hyperthyroidism, before any ophthalmopathy symptoms had appeared. PBMCs were isolated from about 10 ml of fresh peripheral blood by Ficoll-Paque density gradient centrifugation. Progressor patients were defined as those initially diagnosed with Graves' hyperthyroidism in whom ophthalmopathy developed during follow-up. Total RNA was extracted with Trizol reagent, and quality was checked on an Agilent 2100 Bioanalyzer. At least ten counts were recorded for this clonotype. Its cognate antigen has yet to be identified. No clone much larger than this one lies a single base away; base qualities are absent.

The CDR3, from cysteine to phenylalanine, totals 15 residues. Only the CDR3 DNA is retained, 45 bases long and in frame from the first base. A distance of 8 bases separates the germline ends of V and J, which lose 2 bases and 0 bases respectively. Based on the germline V gene, the CDR1 and CDR2 sequences are SGHTA and FQGNSA. The TCR beta CDR3 regions were amplified from the RNA transcripts. A first-round RT-PCR of the TCR CDR3 used the HTBI primer set with the Qiagen OneStep RT-PCR kit. Libraries were constructed in a second round of multiplex PCR, after which size selection and purification were performed. The libraries were sequenced on an Illumina HiSeq2000 using paired-end 100 bp reads. The authors' analysis ran thus. Raw data were processed with SOAPnuke, discarding reads with adapters, uncalled bases, mean Phred below 15, or no exact constant-primer or identifier match. COPE v1.2.5 was used to merge high-quality paired reads, and clonotypes were defined as unique nucleotide sequences. MiTCR v1.1 was used to align clonotypes to the IMGT TRBV, TRBD and TRBJ reference segments. Analysis was restricted to V-J combinations with a frequency above 0.0001, which covered roughly 99% of repertoires. A TCS score was defined as the ratio of F50 (clonal expansion) to E x V (chaos), with BLOSUM62-based TCRdist applied between CDR3 peptides within each V-J. Welch's t-statistics and random forest reduced around 510 V-J features to roughly 13, which were used in a naive Bayes classifier (R e1071). TCRdb cleaned the public reads at Q25 with fastp, built clones with MiXCR and kept in-frame beta chains. Here each entry gathers all rows of one CDR3 protein and keeps the most common genes and DNA. TCRdb, not the authors, supplied the V and J calls. This sample gives under 300,000 distinct CDR3 sequences in total; about 14% of them show up just once. The ten largest clones take up almost 8% of the sample.

Study-level results and caveats: No statistical method was used to set the sample size in advance, and investigators knew the group allocation. Most expanded thyroid clonotypes (frequency above 0.001) were also detected in blood, suggesting blood repertoires may reflect thyroid immune responses. In validation, the model predicted progression to ophthalmopathy with just under 71% sensitivity and 72.22% specificity, a median of about 6.7 months before onset. Ophthalmopathy was separated from stable hyperthyroidism by a 13 V-J signature model, with around 88% sensitivity and about 81% specificity obtained in cross-validation and 80%/75% obtained in testing.

The sequence is built from TRBV7-2 and TRBJ2-1; too little of a D gene remains to name it. The sample consisted of blood. This TCR was recovered from a woman aged 25 to 45 with Graves' hyperthyroidism that later progressed to Graves' ophthalmopathy. This receptor has the CDR3 CASSLHSRSYNEQFF. The sequenced DNA: TGTGCCAGCAGCTTACACAGTCGCTCCTACAATGAGCAGTTCTTC.